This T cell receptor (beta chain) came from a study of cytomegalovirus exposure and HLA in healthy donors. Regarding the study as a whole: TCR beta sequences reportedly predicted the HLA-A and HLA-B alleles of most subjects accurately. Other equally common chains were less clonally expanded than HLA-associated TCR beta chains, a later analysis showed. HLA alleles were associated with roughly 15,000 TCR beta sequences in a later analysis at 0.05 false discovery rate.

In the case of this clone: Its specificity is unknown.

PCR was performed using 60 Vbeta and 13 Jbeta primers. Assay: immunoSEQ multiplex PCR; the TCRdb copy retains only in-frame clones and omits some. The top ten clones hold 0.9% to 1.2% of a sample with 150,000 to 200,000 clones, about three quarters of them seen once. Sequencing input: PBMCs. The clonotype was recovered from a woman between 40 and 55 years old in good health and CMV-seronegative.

The CDR3: CASGLGGGYEKLFF. As DNA, the CDR3 is TGTGCTAGTGGTTTGGGGGGAGGGTATGAAAAACTGTTTTTT. This chain links TRBV12-5 with TRBJ1-4; D is unclear. V was clipped by 1 base and J by 6 bases, with 9 bases between them. Germline V lookup: CDR1 LGHNT, CDR2 FRNRAP. This CDR3 has 14 amino acids.